This T cell receptor (beta chain) was recovered during a study of human T cells and chemical hapten exposure. This CDR3 has 16 amino acids. Germline trimming cut 0 bases from V and 4 bases from J; bases unmatched to any gene: 3. From germline, CDR1 is SGHTA and CDR2 FQGNSA. General observations from the study: Donors were affected by alopecia, so their immune reaction might vary from that of healthy individuals.

TCRdb recomputed calls from the RACE reads with MiXCR, one row per CDR3 protein. The repertoire holds about 100,000 distinct CDR3 sequences, with around 10% as singletons. Ten or more counts support this clonotype. The antigen is not known. As to time point: patch test 2, 6 weeks after DPC sensitization. Described treatment: therapeutic diphenylcyclopropenone sensitization with weekly scalp DPC. Researchers sampled blood before each patch test went on. The chain is built from TRBV7-2 and TRBJ2-1; 10 nucleotides match TRBD2. The material was whole blood, obtained in connection with sensitization to the hapten diphenylcyclopropenone (DPC). The sequence derives from a woman aged 40 to 50 with alopecia areata. Some clones in this sample may be carry-over from other donors' samples. The CDR3 is CASSLAGTSAYNEQFF. As DNA, the CDR3 is TGTGCCAGCAGCTTAGCTGGGACTAGCGCTTACAATGAGCAGTTCTTC.